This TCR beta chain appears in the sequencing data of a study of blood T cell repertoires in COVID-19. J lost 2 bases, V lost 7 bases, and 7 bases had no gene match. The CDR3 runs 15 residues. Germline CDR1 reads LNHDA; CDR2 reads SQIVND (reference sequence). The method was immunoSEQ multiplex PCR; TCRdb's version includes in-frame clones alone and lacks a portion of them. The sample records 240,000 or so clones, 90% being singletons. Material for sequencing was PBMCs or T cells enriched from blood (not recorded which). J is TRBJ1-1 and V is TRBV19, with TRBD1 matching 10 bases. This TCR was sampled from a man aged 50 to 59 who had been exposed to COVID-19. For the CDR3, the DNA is TGTGCCAGTAAGACCGGGACAGGGGAAAACACTGAAGCTTTCTTT. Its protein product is CASKTGTGENTEAFF.